This T cell receptor (beta chain) was documented in a study of chemoradiotherapy in HPV16-positive cancers. In regard to this clone: Additional DNA sequences in this sample encode the identical CDR3.

This table comes from immunoSEQ multiplex PCR, and its TCRdb copy is limited to in-frame clones, with some not included. The repertoire holds over 30,000 clones, with about 82% as singletons. V gave up 3 bases and J gave up 0 bases, with 9 bases separating them. Per the germline V gene, CDR1 is SNHLY and CDR2 is FYNNEI. The CDR3 loop spans 15 amino acids. Material: blood, obtained from a patient who underwent chemoradiotherapy. The chain carries TRBV2 and TRBJ2-1; the D gene is possibly TRBD1 (6 bases). The sequence was collected from a human donor with HPV-associated anogenital cancer. As DNA, the CDR3 is TGTGCCAGCAGTGAGGGCAGGGGCTCCTACAATGAGCAGTTCTTC. It codes for CASSEGRGSYNEQFF.